This T cell receptor (beta chain) was found in a study of T-cell reconstitution after alpha-beta-depleted transplantation in children. Unique molecular identifiers were used in preparing the TCRbeta library. TCRdb reanalysed the PCR reads using MiXCR and keeps one entry per CDR3 protein. The data hold some 600,000 distinct CDR3 sequences, with over 15% observed a single time. This CDR3 region has 13 residues. The V gene lost 5 bases and the J gene lost 7 bases, with 12 bases spanning the gap. Germline CDR1 reads SGHTA; CDR2 reads FQGTGA. The material was PBMCs from the stem cell graft donor, obtained from the stem cell graft. The V and J genes are TRBV7-3 and TRBJ1-3; D perhaps matches TRBD1 (5 bases). The sequence derives from a human donor who donated a stem cell graft to a child with acute myeloid leukemia. The CDR3 coding sequence is TGTGCCAGCAGCCCCGGGTGGGGCAACACCATATATTTT. Translating gives CASSPGWGNTIYF. Looking up the rest from reference TRBV7-3 and TRBJ1-3 gives the full variable domain: GAGVSQTPSNKVTEKGKYVELRCDPISGHTALYWYRQSLGQGPEFLIYFQGTGAADDSGLPNDRFFAVRPEGSVSTLKIQRTERGDSAVYLCASSPGWGNTIYFGEGSWLTVV.